The clone carrying this TCR beta chain was picked up one time. This record belongs to a study of blood T cell repertoires in COVID-19. Libraries were prepared by immunoSEQ multiplex PCR; TCRdb keeps only in-frame clonotypes and omits some of them. The sample has 300,000 or so clones; over 80% are singletons. V was trimmed by 2 bases and J by 3 bases, leaving 29 bases between them. The germline V gene has CDR1 LNHDA and CDR2 SQIVND (reference sequence). The CDR3 covers 21 residues. This sequence was found in a woman aged 40-49 years who had recovered from COVID-19. The source material was peripheral blood. The chain combines TRBV19 with TRBJ2-1; D possibly corresponds to TRBD2 (6 bases). CDR3 loop: CASSIQCRGMRCEEHYNEQFF. The CDR3 DNA reads as TGTGCCAGTAGTATACAGTGCCGGGGGATGCGTTGCGAGGAACACTACAATGAGCAGTTCTTC.